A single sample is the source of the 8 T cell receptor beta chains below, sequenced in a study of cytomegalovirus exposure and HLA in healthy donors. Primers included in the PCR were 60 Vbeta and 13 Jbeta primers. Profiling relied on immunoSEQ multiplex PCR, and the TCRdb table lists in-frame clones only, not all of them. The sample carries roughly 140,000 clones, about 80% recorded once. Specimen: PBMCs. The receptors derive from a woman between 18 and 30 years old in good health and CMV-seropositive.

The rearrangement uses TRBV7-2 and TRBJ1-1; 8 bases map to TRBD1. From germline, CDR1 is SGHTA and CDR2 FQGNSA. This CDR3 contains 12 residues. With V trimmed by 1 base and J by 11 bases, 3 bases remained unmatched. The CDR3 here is CASSLDWTGAFF. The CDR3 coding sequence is TGTGCCAGCAGCTTAGATTGGACAGGGGCTTTCTTT. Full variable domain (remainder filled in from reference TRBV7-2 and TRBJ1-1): GAGVSQSPSNKVTEKGKDVELRCDPISGHTALYWYRQSLGQGLEFLIYFQGNSAPDKSGLPSDRFSAERTGGSVSTLTIQRTQQEDSAVYLCASSLDWTGAFFGQGTRLTVV.

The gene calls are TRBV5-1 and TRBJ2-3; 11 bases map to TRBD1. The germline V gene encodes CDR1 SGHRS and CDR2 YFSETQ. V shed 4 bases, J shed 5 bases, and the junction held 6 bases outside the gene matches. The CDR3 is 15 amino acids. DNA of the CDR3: TGCGCCAGCAGCCAGGGACAGGGGGAGAGAGATACGCAGTATTTT. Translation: CASSQGQGERDTQYF.

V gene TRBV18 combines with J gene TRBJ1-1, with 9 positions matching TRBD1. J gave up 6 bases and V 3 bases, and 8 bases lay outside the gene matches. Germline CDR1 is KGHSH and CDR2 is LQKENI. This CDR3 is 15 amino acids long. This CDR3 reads CASSPTGTGIAEAFF. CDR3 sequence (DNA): TGTGCCAGCTCACCTACCGGGACAGGGATAGCTGAAGCTTTCTTT.

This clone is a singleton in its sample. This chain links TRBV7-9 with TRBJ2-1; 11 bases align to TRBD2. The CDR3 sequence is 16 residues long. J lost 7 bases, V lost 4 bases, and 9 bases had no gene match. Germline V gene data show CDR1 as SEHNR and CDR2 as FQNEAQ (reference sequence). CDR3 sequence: CASSSIAGGRENEQFF. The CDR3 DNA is TGTGCCAGCAGCTCCATAGCGGGGGGGCGAGAGAATGAGCAGTTCTTC.

CDR3 sequence reads: CASHGQGSSYEQYF. The CDR3 coding sequence is TGTGCCAGCCATGGACAGGGGAGCTCCTACGAGCAGTACTTC. This rearrangement joins TRBV6-5 to TRBJ2-7; 9 nucleotides align to TRBD1. The CDR3 is 14 amino acids. V was clipped by 8 bases and J by 0 bases; unmatched bases: 5. Germline loops: CDR1 MNHEY, CDR2 SVGAGI.

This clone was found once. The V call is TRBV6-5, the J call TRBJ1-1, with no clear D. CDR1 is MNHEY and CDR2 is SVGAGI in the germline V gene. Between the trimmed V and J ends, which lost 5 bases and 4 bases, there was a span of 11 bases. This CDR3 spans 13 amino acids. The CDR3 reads CASSVGSSTEAFF. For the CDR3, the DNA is TGTGCCAGCAGTGTAGGGAGTTCCACTGAAGCTTTCTTT.

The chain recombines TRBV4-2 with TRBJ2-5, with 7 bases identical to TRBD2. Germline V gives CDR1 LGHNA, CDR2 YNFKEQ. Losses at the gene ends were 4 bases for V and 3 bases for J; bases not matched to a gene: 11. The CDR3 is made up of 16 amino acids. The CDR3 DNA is TGTGCCAGCAGCCCCAGTGGAGTCGGGGGGAAAGAGACCCAGTACTTC. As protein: CASSPSGVGGKETQYF.

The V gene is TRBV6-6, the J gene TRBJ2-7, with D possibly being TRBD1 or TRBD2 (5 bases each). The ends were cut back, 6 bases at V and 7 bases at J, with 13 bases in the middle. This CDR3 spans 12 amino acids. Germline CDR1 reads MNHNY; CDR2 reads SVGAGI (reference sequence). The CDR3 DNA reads TGTGCCAGCAGCTACAGGACTTGGGAGCAGTACTTC. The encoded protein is CASSYRTWEQYF.